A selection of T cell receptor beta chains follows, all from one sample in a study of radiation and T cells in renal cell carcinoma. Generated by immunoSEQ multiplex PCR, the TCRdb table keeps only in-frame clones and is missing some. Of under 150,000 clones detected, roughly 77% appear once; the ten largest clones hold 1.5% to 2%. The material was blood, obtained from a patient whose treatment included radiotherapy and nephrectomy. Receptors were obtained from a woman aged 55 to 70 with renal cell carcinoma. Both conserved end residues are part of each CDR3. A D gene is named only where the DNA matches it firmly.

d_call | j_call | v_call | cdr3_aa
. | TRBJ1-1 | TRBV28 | CASSLNQQGRTEAFF
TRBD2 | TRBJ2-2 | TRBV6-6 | CASTQGQGGTGELFF
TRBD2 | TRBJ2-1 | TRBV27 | CASSLGTSGSSYNEQFF
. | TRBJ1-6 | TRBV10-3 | CAISLGDRDDNSPLHF
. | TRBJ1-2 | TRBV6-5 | CASSYGQRYGYTF
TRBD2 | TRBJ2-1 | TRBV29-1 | CSVGLVPYNEQFF
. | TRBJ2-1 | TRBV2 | CASSEIRLPNEQFF
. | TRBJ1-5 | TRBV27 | CASSLGLGNQPQHF
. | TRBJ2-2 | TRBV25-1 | CASCGENTGELFF
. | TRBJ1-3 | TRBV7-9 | CASSPSGQPSGNTIYF
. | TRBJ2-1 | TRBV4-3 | CASSQDTGPYNEQFF
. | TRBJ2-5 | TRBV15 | CATRQVVQETQYF
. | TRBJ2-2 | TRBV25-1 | CASSEAGELFF
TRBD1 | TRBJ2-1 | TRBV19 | CASSSGTGTYNEQFF
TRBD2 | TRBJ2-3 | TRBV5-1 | CASSLGASGGTDTQYF
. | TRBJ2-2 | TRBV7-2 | CASRSSVRAGELFF
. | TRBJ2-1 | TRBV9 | CASSVGGEPYNEQFF
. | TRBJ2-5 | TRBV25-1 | CASKGQGRQTQYF
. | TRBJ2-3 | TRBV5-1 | CASSLVSSADTQYF
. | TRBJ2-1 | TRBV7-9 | CASSFGLGGYNEQFF
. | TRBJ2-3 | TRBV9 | CASSASPRRASADTQYF
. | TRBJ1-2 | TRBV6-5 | CASSILGDYGYTF
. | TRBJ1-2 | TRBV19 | CASRTAGLTNYGYTF
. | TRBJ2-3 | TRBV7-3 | CASSLGGVPDTQYF